What follows are 25 T cell receptor beta chains derived from one specimen sequenced in a study of blood T cells in healthy people across ages. With a J-beta primer mix and a sample-barcoded 5' primer, a second PCR ran about 7 to 12 cycles. TCRdb itself ran the 5' RACE reads through MiXCR, one entry per CDR3 protein. The sample includes about 800,000 distinct CDR3 sequences, roughly 25% of them seen just once. These data were likewise used in another study, on T cells of mothers and their children.

Sequences were obtained from blood. These receptors originate from a boy aged 10-17 years in good health.

This clonotype appeared a few times. For the CDR3, the DNA is TGTGCCTGGAGTGTAGAGGGAGTCTCTGGAAACACCATATATTTT. Translating it yields CAWSVEGVSGNTIYF. The chain is built from TRBV30 and TRBJ1-3, with D uncertain. With 0 bases removed from V and 0 bases from J, the gap between germline ends came to 9 bases. Germline CDR1 and CDR2: GTSNPN and SVGIG (reference sequence). This CDR3 region has 15 residues. Full variable domain (rest looked up from reference TRBV30 and TRBJ1-3): SQTIHQWPATLVQPVGSPLSLECTVEGTSNPNLYWYRQAAGRGLQLLFYSVGIGQISSEVPQNLSASRPQDRQFILSSKKLLLSDSGFYLCAWSVEGVSGNTIYFGEGSWLTVV.

A few counts support this clonotype. V usage is TRBV28 and J usage is TRBJ2-5; D is possibly TRBD1 (6 bases). Germline V gene data show CDR1 as MDHEN and CDR2 as SYDVKM. This CDR3 spans 14 amino acids. The V end lost 7 bases, the J end lost 4 bases, and 16 bases lay between the germline ends. CDR3 nucleotides: TGTGCCAGCAACTTCGGACAGAACCGAGAGACCCAGTACTTC. Protein: CASNFGQNRETQYF.

The chain employs TRBV28 and TRBJ1-2; no definite D call. The V and J ends lost 9 bases and 1 base respectively, with 6 bases between them. The CDR3 loop spans 11 amino acids. Germline lookup yields CDR1 MDHEN and CDR2 SYDVKM. The CDR3 reads CASISNYGYTF. CDR3 DNA: TGTGCCAGTATCAGTAACTATGGCTACACCTTC.

The chain couples TRBV12-3 or TRBV12-4 to TRBJ1-2; 10 positions agree with TRBD1. Trimming took 3 bases from V and 1 from J; bases not matched to a gene: 2. The CDR3 is made up of 15 amino acids. CDR3 coding DNA: TGTGCCAGCAGTTTGGGACAGGGGTATAACTATGGCTACACCTTC. Encoded protein: CASSLGQGYNYGYTF.

This clonotype has a handful of counts. The chain links TRBV7-9 to TRBJ2-1; 8 nucleotides agree with TRBD2. Germline trimming cut 5 bases from V and 0 bases from J; bases unmatched to any gene: 15. This CDR3 spans 19 amino acids. CDR1 is SEHNR and CDR2 is FQNEAQ in the germline V gene (reference sequence). The CDR3 loop reads CASSPFSSGSYSSYNEQFF. CDR3 nucleotides: TGTGCCAGCAGCCCATTCTCTAGCGGGTCATACAGCTCCTACAATGAGCAGTTCTTC.

The chain uses TRBV2 and TRBJ2-1, with 8 bases fitting TRBD2. The CDR3 sequence is 16 residues long. Germline V gene lookup returns CDR1 SNHLY and CDR2 FYNNEI. Trimming at V came to 4 bases and at J to 1 base, leaving 6 bases not matched to a gene. The CDR3 nucleotides read TGTGCCAGCAGTGCGGCCCAGCGGGGGTCCTACAATGAGCAGTTCTTC. It specifies CASSAAQRGSYNEQFF.

This clonotype occurred a few times. This chain links TRBV11-2 with TRBJ2-1, with a tentative D call TRBD2 (6 bases). The CDR3 runs to 14 residues. Trimming removed 5 bases at V and 3 bases at J, with 11 bases between. Germline V CDR1 and CDR2: SGHAT, FQNNGV. Here the CDR3 reads CASSPRSGYNEQFF. The CDR3 nucleotides are TGTGCCAGCAGCCCGCGTAGCGGCTACAATGAGCAGTTCTTC.

This clonotype was observed a few times. The V call is TRBV28, the J call TRBJ2-7; 9 bases agree with TRBD2. This CDR3 contains 19 residues. V lost 1 base, J lost 2 bases, and 15 bases stayed unmatched. Germline CDR1 reads MDHEN; CDR2 reads SYDVKM. The CDR3 region is CASSLSSLGSGRPPYEQYF. In DNA, the CDR3 is TGTGCCAGCAGTTTATCTTCTCTAGGGAGCGGGAGGCCCCCCTACGAGCAGTACTTC.

This clonotype was detected only a few times. The chain links TRBV7-2 to TRBJ2-7; 8 nucleotides align to TRBD2. Losses at the gene ends were 5 bases for V and 6 bases for J; bases not matched to a gene: 15. This CDR3 comprises 16 residues. Germline V CDR1 and CDR2: SGHTA, FQGNSA. The CDR3 coding sequence is TGTGCCAGCAGCCCGCAAGGGCCGGGACTAGTGACCGAGCAGTACTTC. This translates into CASSPQGPGLVTEQYF.

This clonotype has only a few counts. The V gene is TRBV25-1, the J gene TRBJ2-7; D might be TRBD2 (6 bases). The CDR3 contains 16 residues. Germline lookup yields CDR1 MGHDK and CDR2 SYGVNS. V was pared by 3 bases and J by 0 bases, with 15 bases between. In DNA, the CDR3 is TGTGCCAGCAGTGAGGGGGGATACTGGGCCTCCTACGAGCAGTACTTC. Its translation is CASSEGGYWASYEQYF.

This clonotype was seen a handful of times. The chain couples TRBV5-6 to TRBJ2-5; 7 bases agree with TRBD2. The germline CDR1 and CDR2 sequences are SGHDT and YYEEEE. Unmatched junction bases numbered 8, after V lost 3 bases and J lost 0 bases. The CDR3 is 16 amino acids. For the CDR3, the DNA is TGTGCCAGCAGCTCCGGAAAGGGAGGGTACCAAGAGACCCAGTACTTC. It yields the protein CASSSGKGGYQETQYF.

This clonotype turned up a few times. The CDR3 loop is CASSLEASGLGELFF. The CDR3 bases are TGCGCCAGCAGCTTGGAGGCTAGCGGTCTCGGGGAGCTGTTTTTT. The chain links TRBV5-1 to TRBJ2-2, with TRBD2 identical over 7 bases. The V gene's germline CDR1 is SGHRS and CDR2 YFSETQ. The CDR3 totals 15 residues. The ends lost 0 bases at V and 7 bases at J; junction bases unmatched: 6.

This clonotype was seen a handful of times. The V gene is TRBV4-3, the J gene TRBJ2-1; possibly TRBD1 for D (6 bases). The CDR3 contains 13 residues. CDR1 and CDR2 (germline): LGHNA, YSLEER. V gave up 4 bases and J gave up 6 bases, with 10 bases separating them. The CDR3 DNA reads TGCGCCAGCAGCCCATCCAGGGGCAATGAGCAGTTCTTC. Its protein product is CASSPSRGNEQFF.

This rearrangement joins TRBV30 to TRBJ2-5; 8 bases map to TRBD2. The better agreement between TRBJ2-1 and the DNA end casts doubt on the J call. The CDR3 sequence is 13 residues long. Germline values: CDR1 GTSNPN, CDR2 SVGIG (reference sequence). CDR3 sequence reads: CAWSEEAGVEQFF. The DNA for the CDR3 is TGTGCCTGGAGTGAGGAAGCGGGGGTTGAGCAGTTCTTC.

This clonotype was found a few times. This chain links TRBV27 with TRBJ2-5; D might be TRBD2 (5 bases). CDR1 is MNHEY, CDR2 SMNVEV, per germline (reference sequence). V was pared by 4 bases and J by 5 bases, with 11 bases between. CDR3 length equals 13 residues. The CDR3 DNA reads TGTGCCAGCAGTTGGGCGGGTAGGGAGACCCAGTACTTC. Residues: CASSWAGRETQYF.

The chain uses TRBV9 and TRBJ2-1; 7 nucleotides line up with TRBD1. The CDR3 consists of 16 residues. CDR1 is SGDLS, CDR2 YYNGEE, per germline. V shed 0 bases, J shed 1 base, and the junction held 4 bases outside the gene matches. CDR3 nucleotides: TGTGCCAGCAGCGTAGCCGGGACAGTGTCCTACAATGAGCAGTTCTTC. This encodes CASSVAGTVSYNEQFF.

V is TRBV4-1 and J is TRBJ1-1; D perhaps matches TRBD1 (6 bases). This CDR3 is built from 14 residues. Trimming pared 5 bases from V and 1 base from J, leaving 11 bases between. Germline V gene lookup returns CDR1 MGHRA and CDR2 YSYEKL. CDR3 protein: CASSFRQENTEAFF. DNA for the CDR3: TGCGCCAGCAGCTTCCGACAGGAGAACACTGAAGCTTTCTTT.

This clonotype was seen more than once but under ten times. The gene calls are TRBV27 and TRBJ1-5; D is perhaps TRBD1 (5 bases). Per germline, CDR1 MNHEY and CDR2 SMNVEV (reference sequence). V was cut by 5 bases and J by 0 bases, with 14 bases left in between. The CDR3 runs 16 residues. Here the CDR3 reads CASSRTQGNSNQPQHF. The DNA of the CDR3 is TGTGCCAGCAGTAGAACCCAGGGTAATAGCAATCAGCCCCAGCATTTT.

The chain employs TRBV2 and TRBJ1-1; TRBD1 aligns across 8 bases. The CDR3 sequence is 13 residues long. Unmatched junction bases numbered 9, after V lost 4 bases and J lost 11 bases. Germline V gene lookup returns CDR1 SNHLY and CDR2 FYNNEI. CDR3 sequence reads: CASSVGQGLKAFF. In DNA, the CDR3 is TGTGCCAGCAGTGTTGGACAGGGTCTGAAGGCTTTCTTT. The whole variable domain, remainder taken from reference TRBV2 and TRBJ1-1, is EPEVTQTPSHQVTQMGQEVILRCVPISNHLYFYWYRQILGQKVEFLVSFYNNEISEKSEIFDDQFSVERPDGSNFTLKIRSTKLEDSAMYFCASSVGQGLKAFFGQGTRLTVV.

The chain recombines TRBV2 with TRBJ1-1; D is possibly TRBD1 (6 bases). Looked up from germline, CDR1 is SNHLY and CDR2 is FYNNEI. The CDR3 has 14 residues. V shed 4 bases and J shed 11 bases, with 20 bases lying between them. The CDR3 coding sequence is TGTGCCAGCAGTGGGGGACAACCGATAAACCGTGCTTTCTTT. Translated, it gives CASSGGQPINRAFF.

V is TRBV25-1 and J is TRBJ2-7, with TRBD2 as a possible D gene (6 bases). Germline lookup yields CDR1 MGHDK and CDR2 SYGVNS. The CDR3 length is 11 residues. The V end was cut by 6 bases, the J end by 9 bases, with 12 bases between. This CDR3 is CASRGLGGQYF. CDR3 DNA: TGTGCCAGCAGAGGACTGGGGGGGCAGTACTTC.

This clonotype has at least ten counts. The CDR3, as DNA: TGTGCCAGCAGCTTAGTTGCCACCGGGGAGCTGTTTTTT. It translates to CASSLVATGELFF. The chain carries TRBV11-3 and TRBJ2-2; no firm D call. This CDR3 has 13 residues. V lost 1 base and J lost 4, with 4 bases in between. Germline V gives CDR1 SGHNT, CDR2 YENEEA. Combining the CDR3 with reference TRBV11-3 and TRBJ2-2 gives the whole variable domain EAGVVQSPRYKIIEKKQPVAFWCNPISGHNTLYWYLQNLGQGPELLIRYENEEAVDDSQLPKDRFSAERLKGVDSTLKIQPAELGDSAVYLCASSLVATGELFFGEGSRLTVL.

The sample holds many counts of this clonotype. The rearrangement joins TRBV5-1 to TRBJ2-5; unclear D gene. Germline assignment: CDR1 SGHRS and CDR2 YFSETQ. The CDR3 spans 13 residues. Trimming left V 6 bases short and J 2 bases short, with 11 bases between. The DNA of the CDR3 is TGCGCCAGCACCAGGACCACTCAAGAGACCCAGTACTTC. Translation gives CASTRTTQETQYF.

A word on this clonotype: The junction departs from germline at one end; a sequencing error may be responsible. This sequence joins TRBV19 and TRBJ2-7; D uncertain. This CDR3 is 11 amino acids long. Germline V gives CDR1 LNHDA, CDR2 SQIVND (reference sequence). The CDR3 here is CASSMPYEQYF. The CDR3 DNA reads as TGTGCCAGCAGTATGCCCTACGAGCAGTACTTC.

The sample holds a few counts of this clonotype. The chain joins TRBV18 to TRBJ2-5; D remains unclear. V was pared by 3 bases and J by 1 base, with 9 bases between. The CDR3 totals 14 residues. Germline values: CDR1 KGHSH, CDR2 LQKENI. CDR3 sequence reads: CASSPLSPQETQYF. CDR3 DNA sequence: TGTGCCAGCTCACCCCTAAGTCCCCAAGAGACCCAGTACTTC.